This TCR beta chain was retrieved from a study of Tregs in tolerant kidney transplant recipients. Overall study results and limits: Expanding Tregs on activated donor B cells appeared to best identify donor-specific TCRbeta clones.

This table comes from immunoSEQ multiplex PCR, and its TCRdb copy is limited to in-frame clones, with some not included. Recorded for this sample: 50,000 to 65,000 clones. Deletions cut 3 bases from V and 0 bases from J, with 9 bases between. The CDR3 contains 14 residues. Germline V gene data show CDR1 as DFQATT and CDR2 as SNEGSKA (reference sequence). In the case of this clone: Its target is not known. The read gets to within 3 residues of the CDR3 end, and the germline J gene fills in the rest.

Thawed PBMCs were FACS-sorted into unstimulated CD4+CD25+CD127- regulatory T cells, CD4+CD25- non-regulatory cells, CD4 and CD8 cells. This chain links TRBV20-1 with TRBJ1-5; no reliable D call. This TCR came from a human donor who received a combined kidney and bone marrow transplant. The sequences come from CD4+ T cells from blood, collected before the transplant. The CDR3 DNA, read in part, is TGCAGTGCTAGCCCTAGTGATAGCAATCAGCCC. Encoded protein: CSASPSDSNQP. The whole CDR3 region reads CSASPSDSNQPQHF.